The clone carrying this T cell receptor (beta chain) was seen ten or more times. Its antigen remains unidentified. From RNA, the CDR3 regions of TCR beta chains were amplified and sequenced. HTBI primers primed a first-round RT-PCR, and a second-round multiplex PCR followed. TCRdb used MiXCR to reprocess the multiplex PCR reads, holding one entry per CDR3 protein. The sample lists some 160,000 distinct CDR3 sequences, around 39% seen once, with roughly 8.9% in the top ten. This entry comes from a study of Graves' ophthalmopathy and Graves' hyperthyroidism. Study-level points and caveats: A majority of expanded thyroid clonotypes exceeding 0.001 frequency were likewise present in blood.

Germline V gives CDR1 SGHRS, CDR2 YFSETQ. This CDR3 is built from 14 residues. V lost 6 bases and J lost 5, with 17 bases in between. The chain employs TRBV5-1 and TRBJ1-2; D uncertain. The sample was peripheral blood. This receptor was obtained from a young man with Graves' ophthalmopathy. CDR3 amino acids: CASTKGQNDYGYTF. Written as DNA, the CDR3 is TGCGCCAGCACCAAAGGCCAAAACGATTATGGCTACACCTTC.